This T cell receptor (beta chain) is from a study of cytomegalovirus exposure and HLA in healthy donors. This CDR3 is 16 amino acids long. Germline CDR1 reads SEHNR; CDR2 reads FQNEAQ (reference sequence). J lost 0 bases, V lost 5 bases, and 7 bases had no gene match. Primers: 60 Vbeta forward and 13 Jbeta reverse. Some clones are missing from TCRdb's copy, which holds only in-frame ones; the method was immunoSEQ multiplex PCR. The sample records around 100,000 clones, 60% to 85% being singletons. Sequencing was carried out using PBMCs. The chain links TRBV7-9 to TRBJ2-1, with 7 bases aligning to TRBD2. This sequence was found in a man aged 50 to 60 in good health and CMV-seropositive. CDR3 in DNA: TGTGCCAGCAGCCCCCGAATAGCGGGCTCCTACAATGAGCAGTTCTTC. This gives the protein CASSPRIAGSYNEQFF.